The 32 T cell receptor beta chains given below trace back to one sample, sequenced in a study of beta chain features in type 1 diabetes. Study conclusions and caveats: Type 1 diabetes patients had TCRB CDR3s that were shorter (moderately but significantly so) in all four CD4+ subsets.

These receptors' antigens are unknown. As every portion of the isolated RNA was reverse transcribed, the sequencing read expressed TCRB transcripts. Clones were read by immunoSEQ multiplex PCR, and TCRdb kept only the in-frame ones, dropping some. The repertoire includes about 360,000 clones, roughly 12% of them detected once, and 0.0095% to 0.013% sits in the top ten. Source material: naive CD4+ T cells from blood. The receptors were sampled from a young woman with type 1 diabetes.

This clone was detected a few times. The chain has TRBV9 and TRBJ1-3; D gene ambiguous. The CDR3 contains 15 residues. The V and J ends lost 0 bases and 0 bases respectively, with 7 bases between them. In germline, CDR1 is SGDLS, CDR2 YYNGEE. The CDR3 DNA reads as TGTGCCAGCAGCGTAGGACAACTCTCTGGAAACACCATATATTTT. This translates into CASSVGQLSGNTIYF.

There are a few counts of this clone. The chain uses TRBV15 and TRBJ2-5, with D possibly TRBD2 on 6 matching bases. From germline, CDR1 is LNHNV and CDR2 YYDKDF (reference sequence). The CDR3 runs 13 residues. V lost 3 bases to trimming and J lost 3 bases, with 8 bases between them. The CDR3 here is CATSSGGKETQYF. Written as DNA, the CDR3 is TGTGCCACCAGCAGTGGCGGGAAAGAGACCCAGTACTTC. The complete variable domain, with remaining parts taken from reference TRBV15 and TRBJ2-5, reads DAMVIQNPRYQVTQFGKPVTLSCSQTLNHNVMYWYQQKSSQAPKLLFHYYDKDFNNEADTPDNFQSRRPNTSFCFLDIRSPGLGDTAMYLCATSSGGKETQYFGPGTRLLVL.

CDR3: CANQQGVDSYGYTF. The CDR3 bases are TGTGCCAACCAGCAGGGGGTCGATAGCTATGGCTACACCTTC. The rearrangement uses TRBV2 and TRBJ1-2; 7 bases agree with TRBD1. CDR1 is SNHLY and CDR2 is FYNNEI in the germline V gene. This CDR3 is built from 14 residues. With 10 bases clipped from V and 4 bases from J, the junction kept 12 bases outside the gene matches.

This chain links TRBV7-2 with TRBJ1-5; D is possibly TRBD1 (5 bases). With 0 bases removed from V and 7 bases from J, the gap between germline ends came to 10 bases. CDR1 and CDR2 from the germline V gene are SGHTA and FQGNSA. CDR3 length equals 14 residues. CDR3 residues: CASSLAGDGQPQHF. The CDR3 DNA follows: TGTGCCAGCAGCTTAGCAGGGGATGGGCAGCCCCAGCATTTT.

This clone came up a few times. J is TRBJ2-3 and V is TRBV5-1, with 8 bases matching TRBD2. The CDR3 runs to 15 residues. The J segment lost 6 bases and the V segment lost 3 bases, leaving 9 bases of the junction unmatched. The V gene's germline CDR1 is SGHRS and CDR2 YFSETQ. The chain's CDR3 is CASSWRAGGSDTQYF. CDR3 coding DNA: TGCGCCAGCAGCTGGAGGGCGGGAGGATCGGATACGCAGTATTTT. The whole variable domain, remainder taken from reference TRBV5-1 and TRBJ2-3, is KAGVTQTPRYLIKTRGQQVTLSCSPISGHRSVSWYQQTPGQGLQFLFEYFSETQRNKGNFPGRFSGRQFSNSRSEMNVSTLELGDSALYLCASSWRAGGSDTQYFGPGTRLTVL.

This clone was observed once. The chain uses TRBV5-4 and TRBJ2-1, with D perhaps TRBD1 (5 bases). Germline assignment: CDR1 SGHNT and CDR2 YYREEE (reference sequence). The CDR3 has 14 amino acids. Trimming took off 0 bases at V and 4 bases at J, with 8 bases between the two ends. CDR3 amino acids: CASSLGQQYNEQFF. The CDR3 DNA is TGTGCCAGCAGCTTGGGACAGCAATACAATGAGCAGTTCTTC.

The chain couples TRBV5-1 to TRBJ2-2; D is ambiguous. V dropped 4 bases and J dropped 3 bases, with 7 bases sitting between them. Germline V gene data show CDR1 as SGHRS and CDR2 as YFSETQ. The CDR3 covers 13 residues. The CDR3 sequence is CASSPQDTGELFF. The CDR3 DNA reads TGCGCCAGCAGCCCTCAGGACACCGGGGAGCTGTTTTTT.

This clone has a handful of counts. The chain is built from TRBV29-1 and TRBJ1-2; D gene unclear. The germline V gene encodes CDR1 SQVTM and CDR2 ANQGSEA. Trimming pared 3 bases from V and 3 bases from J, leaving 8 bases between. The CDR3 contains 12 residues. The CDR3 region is CSVDFTDYGYTF. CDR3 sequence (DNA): TGCAGCGTTGACTTCACGGACTATGGCTACACCTTC.

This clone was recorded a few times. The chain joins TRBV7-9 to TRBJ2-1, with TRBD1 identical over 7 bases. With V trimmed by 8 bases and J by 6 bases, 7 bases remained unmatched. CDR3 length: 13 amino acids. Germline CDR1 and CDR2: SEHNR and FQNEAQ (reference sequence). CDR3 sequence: CASAGQARNEQFF. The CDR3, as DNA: TGTGCCAGCGCCGGACAGGCTCGCAATGAGCAGTTCTTC.

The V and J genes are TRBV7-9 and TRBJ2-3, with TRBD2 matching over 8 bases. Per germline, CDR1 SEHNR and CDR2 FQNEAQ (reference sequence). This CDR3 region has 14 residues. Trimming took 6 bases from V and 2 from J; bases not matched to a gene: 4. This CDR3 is CASRPGLVTDTQYF. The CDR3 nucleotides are TGTGCCAGCAGACCGGGACTAGTCACAGATACGCAGTATTTT. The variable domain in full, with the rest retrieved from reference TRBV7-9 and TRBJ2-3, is DTGVSQNPRHKITKRGQNVTFRCDPISEHNRLYWYRQTLGQGPEFLTYFQNEAQLEKSRLLSDRFSAERPKGSFSTLEIQRTEQGDSAMYLCASRPGLVTDTQYFGPGTRLTVL.

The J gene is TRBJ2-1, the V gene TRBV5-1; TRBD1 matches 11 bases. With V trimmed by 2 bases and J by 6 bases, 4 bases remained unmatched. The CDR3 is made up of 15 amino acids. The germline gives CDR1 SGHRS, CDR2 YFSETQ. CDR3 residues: CASSLRDRGSNEQFF. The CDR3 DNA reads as TGCGCCAGCAGCTTACGGGACAGGGGGTCCAATGAGCAGTTCTTC.

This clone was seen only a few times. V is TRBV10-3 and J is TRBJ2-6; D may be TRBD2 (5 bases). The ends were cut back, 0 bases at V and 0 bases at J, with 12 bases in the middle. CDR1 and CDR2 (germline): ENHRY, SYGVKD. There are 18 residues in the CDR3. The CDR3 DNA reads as TGTGCCATCAGTGAGTCTGGTTTGGGGAGCTCTGGGGCCAACGTCCTGACTTTC. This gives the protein CAISESGLGSSGANVLTF.

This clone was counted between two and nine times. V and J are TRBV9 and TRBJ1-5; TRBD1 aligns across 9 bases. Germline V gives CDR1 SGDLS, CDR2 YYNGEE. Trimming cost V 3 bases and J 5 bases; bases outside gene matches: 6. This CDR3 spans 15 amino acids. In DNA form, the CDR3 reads TGTGCCAGCAGCGAAACAGGGGGCCTACATCAGCCCCAGCATTTT. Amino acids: CASSETGGLHQPQHF.

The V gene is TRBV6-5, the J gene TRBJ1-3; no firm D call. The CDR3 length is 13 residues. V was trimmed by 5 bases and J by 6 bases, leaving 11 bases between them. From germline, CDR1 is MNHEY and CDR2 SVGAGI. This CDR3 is CASSQDYLNTIYF. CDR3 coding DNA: TGTGCCAGCAGTCAGGACTATCTAAACACCATATATTTT.

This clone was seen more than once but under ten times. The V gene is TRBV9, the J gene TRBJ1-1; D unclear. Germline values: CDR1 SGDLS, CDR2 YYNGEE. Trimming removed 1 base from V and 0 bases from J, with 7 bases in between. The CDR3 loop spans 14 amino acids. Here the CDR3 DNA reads TGTGCCAGCAGCGTATCTCCCCTGAACACTGAAGCTTTCTTT. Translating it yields CASSVSPLNTEAFF.

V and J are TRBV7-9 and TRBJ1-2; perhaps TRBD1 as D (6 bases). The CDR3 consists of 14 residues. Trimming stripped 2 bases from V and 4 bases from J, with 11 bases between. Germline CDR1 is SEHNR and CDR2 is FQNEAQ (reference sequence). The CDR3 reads CASSLTQGPYGYTF. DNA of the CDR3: TGTGCCAGCAGCTTAACACAGGGTCCCTATGGCTACACCTTC.

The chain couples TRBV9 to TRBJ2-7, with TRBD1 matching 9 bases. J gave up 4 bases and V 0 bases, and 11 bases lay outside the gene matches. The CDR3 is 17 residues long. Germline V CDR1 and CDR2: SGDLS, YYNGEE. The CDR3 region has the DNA TGTGCCAGCAGCGTAGGCACGGGACAGGGTCAAGGGTACGAGCAGTACTTC. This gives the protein CASSVGTGQGQGYEQYF.

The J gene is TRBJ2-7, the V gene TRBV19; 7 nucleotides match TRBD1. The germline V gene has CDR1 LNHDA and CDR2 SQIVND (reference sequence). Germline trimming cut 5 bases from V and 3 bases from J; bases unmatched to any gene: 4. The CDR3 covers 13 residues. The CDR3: CASSSGQNYEQYF. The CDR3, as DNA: TGTGCCAGTAGTTCGGGACAGAACTACGAGCAGTACTTC. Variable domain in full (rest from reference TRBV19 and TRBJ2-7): DGGITQSPKYLFRKEGQNVTLSCEQNLNHDAMYWYRQDPGQGLRLIYYSQIVNDFQKGDIAEGYSVSREKKESFPLTVTSAQKNPTAFYLCASSSGQNYEQYFGPGTRLTVT.

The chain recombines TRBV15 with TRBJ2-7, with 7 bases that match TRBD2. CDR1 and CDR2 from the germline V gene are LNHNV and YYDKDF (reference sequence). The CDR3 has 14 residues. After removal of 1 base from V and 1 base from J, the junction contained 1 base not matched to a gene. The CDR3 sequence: CATSRVGGSYEQYF. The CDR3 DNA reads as TGTGCCACCAGCAGAGTGGGGGGGTCCTACGAGCAGTACTTC.

The CDR3 region is CASSEYLNYGYTF. The DNA of the CDR3 is TGTGCCAGCAGTGAATACCTTAACTATGGCTACACCTTC. This rearrangement joins TRBV25-1 to TRBJ1-2; D not resolved. Germline V CDR1 and CDR2: MGHDK, SYGVNS. The V gene lost 0 bases and the J gene lost 1 base, with 3 bases spanning the gap. This CDR3 spans 13 amino acids.

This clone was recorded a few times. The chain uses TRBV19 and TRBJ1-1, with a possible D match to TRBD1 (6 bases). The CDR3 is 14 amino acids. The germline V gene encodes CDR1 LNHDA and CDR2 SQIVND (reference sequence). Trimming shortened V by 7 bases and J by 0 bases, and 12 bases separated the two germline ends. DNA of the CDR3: TGTGCCAGTATAAAGGACAGCATGAACACTGAAGCTTTCTTT. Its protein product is CASIKDSMNTEAFF.

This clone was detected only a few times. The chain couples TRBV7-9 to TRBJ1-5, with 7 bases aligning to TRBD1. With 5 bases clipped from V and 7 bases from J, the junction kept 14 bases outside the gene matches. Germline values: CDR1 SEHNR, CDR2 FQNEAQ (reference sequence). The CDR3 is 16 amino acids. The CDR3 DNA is TGTGCCAGCAGCCGGGACGACACAGGGGCTGGCCAGCCCCAGCATTTT. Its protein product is CASSRDDTGAGQPQHF.

The CDR3 coding sequence is TGTGCCAGCAGCGTAGAGGGGGGACAGGAGCAGTACTTC. It is translated as CASSVEGGQEQYF. The chain uses TRBV9 and TRBJ2-7; TRBD1 is a possible D gene (7 bases). The germline CDR1 and CDR2 sequences are SGDLS and YYNGEE. Trimming cost V 0 bases and J 7 bases, with 11 bases left between them. The CDR3 extends over 13 amino acids.

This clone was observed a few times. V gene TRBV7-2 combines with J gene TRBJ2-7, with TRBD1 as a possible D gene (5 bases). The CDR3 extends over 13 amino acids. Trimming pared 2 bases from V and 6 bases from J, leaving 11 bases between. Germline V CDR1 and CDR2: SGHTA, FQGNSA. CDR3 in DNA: TGTGCCAGCAGCTTACCACCCCAGGGCGAGCAGTACTTC. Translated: CASSLPPQGEQYF.

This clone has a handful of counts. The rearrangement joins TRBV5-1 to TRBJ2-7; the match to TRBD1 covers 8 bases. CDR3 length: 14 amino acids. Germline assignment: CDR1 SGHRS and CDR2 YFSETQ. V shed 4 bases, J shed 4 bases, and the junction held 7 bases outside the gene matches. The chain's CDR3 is CASSTSGGRYEQYF. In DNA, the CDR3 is TGCGCCAGCAGCACATCAGGGGGCCGGTACGAGCAGTACTTC.

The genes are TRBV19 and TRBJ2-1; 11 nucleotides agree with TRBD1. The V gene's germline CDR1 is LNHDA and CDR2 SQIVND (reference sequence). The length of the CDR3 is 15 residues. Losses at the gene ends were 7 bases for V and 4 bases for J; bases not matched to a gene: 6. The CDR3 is CASIGGTGGYNEQFF. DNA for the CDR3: TGTGCCAGTATTGGGGGGACAGGGGGGTACAATGAGCAGTTCTTC.

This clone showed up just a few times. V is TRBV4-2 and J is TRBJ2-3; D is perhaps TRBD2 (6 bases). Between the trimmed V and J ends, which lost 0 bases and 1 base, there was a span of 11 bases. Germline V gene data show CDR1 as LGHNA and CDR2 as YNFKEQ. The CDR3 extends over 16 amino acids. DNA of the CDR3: TGTGCCAGCAGCCAAGAGGCCGGGACTGGCACAGATACGCAGTATTTT. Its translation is CASSQEAGTGTDTQYF.

CDR3 sequence: CASSYSRGPGEQYF. CDR3 coding DNA: TGTGCCAGCAGTTACAGTAGGGGGCCGGGAGAGCAGTACTTC. The J gene is TRBJ2-7, the V gene TRBV6-5, with TRBD1 matching 7 bases. The CDR3 length is 14 residues. Per germline, CDR1 MNHEY and CDR2 SVGAGI. V lost 2 bases and J lost 7; bases outside the gene matches: 8.

The CDR3 spells CASSLLRASGLKETQYF. The CDR3 DNA reads TGTGCCAGCAGCTTATTGCGGGCCTCGGGACTCAAAGAGACCCAGTACTTC. The J gene is TRBJ2-5, the V gene TRBV7-2; a possible D gene is TRBD2 (6 bases). V dropped 2 bases and J dropped 3 bases, with 19 bases sitting between them. The CDR3 totals 17 residues. Germline CDR1 and CDR2: SGHTA and FQGNSA.

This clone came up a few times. CDR3 sequence: CASSAGQGTGELFF. The CDR3 nucleotides read TGTGCCAGCAGCGCAGGACAGGGGACCGGGGAGCTGTTTTTT. V gene TRBV9 combines with J gene TRBJ2-2; 9 bases are a match to TRBD1. The V gene's germline CDR1 is SGDLS and CDR2 YYNGEE. The CDR3 is 14 amino acids. J lost 5 bases, V lost 3 bases, and 2 bases had no gene match.

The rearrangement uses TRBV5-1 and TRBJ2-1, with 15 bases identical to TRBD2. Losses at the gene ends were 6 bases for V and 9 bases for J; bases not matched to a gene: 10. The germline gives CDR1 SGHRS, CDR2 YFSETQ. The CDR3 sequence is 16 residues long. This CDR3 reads CASMGGLAGGVAEQFF. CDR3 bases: TGCGCCAGCATGGGGGGACTAGCGGGAGGCGTTGCTGAGCAGTTCTTC. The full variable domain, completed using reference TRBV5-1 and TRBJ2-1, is KAGVTQTPRYLIKTRGQQVTLSCSPISGHRSVSWYQQTPGQGLQFLFEYFSETQRNKGNFPGRFSGRQFSNSRSEMNVSTLELGDSALYLCASMGGLAGGVAEQFFGPGTRLTVL.

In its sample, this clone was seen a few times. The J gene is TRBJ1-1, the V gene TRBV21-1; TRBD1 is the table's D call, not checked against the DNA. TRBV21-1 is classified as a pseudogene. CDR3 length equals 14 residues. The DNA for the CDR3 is TGTGCCAGCAGCATCCGACAGGGGGGCACTGAAGCTTTCTTT. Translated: CASSIRQGGTEAFF.